This T cell receptor beta chain was sequenced in a study of T cells in Graves' hyperthyroidism and ophthalmopathy. V was cut by 5 bases and J by 8 bases, with 14 bases left in between. In germline, CDR1 is SGHKS, CDR2 YYEKEE (reference sequence). This CDR3 contains 13 residues. This clonotype was picked up a small number of times. What was amplified from RNA transcripts were TCR beta CDR3 regions. First-round RT-PCR targeting the TCR CDR3 was performed with the HTBI primer set. TCRdb re-called the multiplex PCR reads through MiXCR, storing one row per CDR3 protein. The table shows some 800,000 distinct CDR3 sequences, with over 35% occurring only once.

The sequenced material came from blood. The chain has TRBV5-5 and TRBJ1-5; a possible D gene is TRBD1 (5 bases). This clonotype was sampled from a man aged 18-30 years with Graves' hyperthyroidism. CDR3 region: CASSAGLGKPQHF. The CDR3 DNA sequence: TGTGCCAGCAGTGCAGGGTTGGGGAAGCCCCAGCATTTT.